These T cell receptor beta chains were read from a single sample in a study of cytomegalovirus exposure and HLA in healthy donors. Measured with immunoSEQ multiplex PCR; TCRdb has only the in-frame clones, and not every one. This table holds approximately 100,000 clones, around two thirds found once. Material for sequencing was PBMCs. The receptors derive from a young man in good health and CMV-seropositive. Both conserved end residues are part of each CDR3. The order of the fields is D gene, V gene, clone size, J gene, CDR3 protein, CDR3 DNA. D genes are given only for firm matches. Expanded clones get a size class; other rows say once, few or many, or leave the size out.

TRBD2	TRBV4-2	-	TRBJ2-1	CASSQEAGEPFF	TGTGCCAGCAGCCAAGAAGCGGGGGAGCCGTTCTTC
TRBD1	TRBV13	few	TRBJ2-7	CASSSRTGNEQYF	TGTGCCAGCAGCTCAAGGACAGGGAACGAGCAGTACTTC
TRBD1	TRBV5-6	-	TRBJ2-7	CASSAGTELAYEQYF	TGTGCCAGCAGCGCCGGGACAGAGCTAGCCTACGAGCAGTACTTC
TRBD1	TRBV6-5	-	TRBJ2-7	CASSHPGTVSYEQYF	TGTGCCAGCAGTCACCCCGGGACAGTCTCCTACGAGCAGTACTTC
-	TRBV6-1	few	TRBJ1-2	CASSEARGSYGYTF	TGTGCCAGCAGTGAAGCCAGAGGAAGCTATGGCTACACCTTC
-	TRBV6-1	-	TRBJ2-3	CASSEAGHPTDTQYF	TGTGCCAGCAGTGAAGCGGGGCACCCGACAGATACGCAGTATTTT
-	TRBV6-6	few	TRBJ2-5	CASSFGGSGETQYF	TGTGCCAGCAGTTTTGGAGGCTCGGGAGAGACCCAGTACTTC
-	TRBV6-5	-	TRBJ1-3	CAARTSSGGAIYF	TGTGCCGCCCGAACCTCATCTGGAGGGGCCATATATTTT
-	TRBV19	-	TRBJ2-7	CASSSGLGEQYF	TGTGCCAGTAGCTCAGGGTTGGGCGAGCAGTACTTC
TRBD1	TRBV4-2	few	TRBJ1-5	CASSRRRGLDQPQHF	TGTGCCAGCAGCCGACGCAGGGGGCTCGATCAGCCCCAGCATTTT
TRBD1	TRBV5-1	once	TRBJ1-2	CASSPTGDYGYTF	TGCGCCAGCAGCCCCACAGGGGACTATGGCTACACCTTC
-	TRBV9	-	TRBJ1-6	CASSVGPFSPLHF	TGTGCCAGCAGCGTAGGTCCCTTTTCACCCCTCCACTTT
TRBD1	TRBV2	few	TRBJ2-3	CASRTGTRTDTQYF	TGTGCCAGCAGGACAGGGACCCGCACAGATACGCAGTATTTT
TRBD1	TRBV30	-	TRBJ2-6	CAWKSKAGTGGIGSGANVLTF	TGTGCCTGGAAAAGTAAAGCCGGGACAGGGGGTATCGGGTCCGGGGCCAACGTCCTGACTTTC
-	TRBV7-2	-	TRBJ1-5	CASSLETPYSNQPQHF	TGTGCCAGCAGCTTAGAGACACCATATAGCAATCAGCCCCAGCATTTT
-	TRBV11-3	-	TRBJ2-5	CASSLRLAETQYF	TGTGCCAGCAGCTTAAGACTCGCCGAGACCCAGTACTTC
TRBD2	TRBV6-5	-	TRBJ2-7	CASSSSGGNEQYF	TGTGCCAGCAGTTCTAGCGGGGGAAACGAGCAGTACTTC
-	TRBV18	-	TRBJ2-2	CASSPNLEATNTGELFF	TGTGCCAGCTCACCAAATTTAGAGGCCACGAACACCGGGGAGCTGTTTTTT
-	TRBV4-1	-	TRBJ2-2	CASSQARGELFF	TGCGCCAGCAGCCAAGCCCGCGGGGAGCTGTTTTTT
-	TRBV10-3	few	TRBJ2-6	CAISELRSSGANVLTF	TGTGCCATCAGTGAGTTACGTAGTTCTGGGGCCAACGTCCTGACTTTC
-	TRBV5-6	-	TRBJ2-6	CASSLGASGANVLTF	TGTGCCAGCAGCTTGGGGGCGTCTGGGGCCAACGTCCTGACTTTC
-	TRBV2	few	TRBJ2-7	CASTPGFSRHYEQYF	TGTGCCAGCACCCCAGGGTTCAGCCGCCACTACGAGCAGTACTTC
TRBD2	TRBV10-1	-	TRBJ2-7	CAARVGGSSYEQYF	TGCGCCGCCCGCGTCGGGGGGAGTTCCTACGAGCAGTACTTC
TRBD2	TRBV5-1	-	TRBJ2-3	CASSDGLAGITDTQYF	TGCGCCAGCAGCGACGGACTAGCGGGGATCACAGATACGCAGTATTTT
TRBD1	TRBV6-5	-	TRBJ1-6	CASSYRDRGSSPLHF	TGTGCCAGCAGTTACAGAGACAGGGGAAGCTCACCCCTCCACTTT
TRBD2	TRBV5-1	-	TRBJ2-5	CASTIAGRAETQYF	TGCGCCAGCACCATTGCCGGGAGGGCAGAGACCCAGTACTTC
-	TRBV6-6	-	TRBJ1-5	CASREVQPQHF	TGTGCCAGCAGGGAGGTCCAGCCCCAGCATTTT
-	TRBV5-4	-	TRBJ2-7	CASSLAFKPYEQYF	TGTGCCAGCAGCTTGGCCTTTAAGCCTTACGAGCAGTACTTC
TRBD2	TRBV18	-	TRBJ2-7	CASSPTSGVGEQYF	TGTGCCAGCTCACCCACTAGCGGGGTTGGGGAGCAGTACTTC
TRBD1	TRBV27	-	TRBJ2-7	CASSNTGQGAYEQYF	TGTGCCAGCAGTAATACCGGACAGGGGGCTTACGAGCAGTACTTC
TRBD2	TRBV7-9	-	TRBJ2-1	CSSSSGLAGGPDNEQFF	TGTTCCAGCAGCTCCGGACTAGCGGGGGGCCCGGACAATGAGCAGTTCTTC
-	TRBV2	few	TRBJ2-3	CASSPPFTDTQYF	TGTGCCAGCAGCCCCCCCTTCACAGATACGCAGTATTTT
TRBD2	TRBV9	-	TRBJ2-7	CASSVASGGEPQYF	TGTGCCAGCAGCGTAGCTAGCGGGGGCGAGCCCCAGTACTTC
-	TRBV19	-	TRBJ2-1	CASSLGSYGSYNEQFF	TGTGCCAGTAGCCTGGGGAGTTATGGATCCTACAATGAGCAGTTCTTC
TRBD1	TRBV14	-	TRBJ2-1	CASTPGQGPREAQFF	TGTGCCAGCACCCCGGGACAGGGGCCTAGAGAGGCGCAGTTCTTC
-	TRBV5-1	-	TRBJ2-2	CATRGGRNTGELFF	TGCGCCACTCGCGGGGGCCGGAACACCGGGGAGCTGTTTTTT
-	TRBV20-1	-	TRBJ2-3	CSANKPDTQYF	TGCAGTGCTAATAAGCCAGATACGCAGTATTTT
TRBD2	TRBV4-1	-	TRBJ2-3	CASSHAGLALPDTQYF	TGCGCCAGCAGTCATGCGGGACTAGCGCTTCCAGATACGCAGTATTTT
-	TRBV7-9	few	TRBJ2-1	CASWTGRDEQFF	TGTGCCAGCTGGACAGGGAGGGATGAGCAGTTCTTC
TRBD1	TRBV6-6	few	TRBJ2-2	CASTSGQLGSSGELFF	TGTGCCAGCACCTCGGGACAGCTGGGTTCATCCGGGGAGCTGTTTTTT
TRBD1	TRBV10-3	few	TRBJ1-1	CAISGDRGGAFF	TGTGCCATCAGTGGGGACAGGGGAGGGGCTTTCTTT
-	TRBV19	-	TRBJ2-7	CASSDRVFYEQYF	TGTGCCAGTAGCGATCGGGTGTTCTACGAGCAGTACTTC